Below are 15 T cell receptor beta chains sequenced from a single sample in a study of T cells in Graves' hyperthyroidism and ophthalmopathy. RNA transcripts yielded amplified TCR beta CDR3 regions. Researchers ran a first-round RT-PCR on the TCR CDR3 using the HTBI primer set. A single record per CDR3 protein comes from TCRdb applying MiXCR to the multiplex PCR reads. The sample carries about 700,000 distinct CDR3 sequences, approximately 15% recorded once. The sample comprised blood. These receptors were obtained from a woman aged 18 to 35 with Graves' hyperthyroidism.

This clonotype was seen only a few times. This chain uses TRBV14 with TRBJ2-2; D remains unclear. The germline gives CDR1 SGHDN, CDR2 FVKESK. Trimming took off 5 bases at V and 3 bases at J, with 10 bases between the two ends. The CDR3 extends over 14 amino acids. CDR3 amino acids: CASSRRPYTGELFF. The CDR3 coding sequence is TGTGCCAGCAGCAGAAGACCGTACACCGGGGAGCTGTTTTTT.

This clonotype appeared many times. This chain links TRBV12-3 or TRBV12-4 with TRBJ1-2; D remains ambiguous. This CDR3 contains 13 residues. With 1 base removed from V and 2 bases from J, the gap between germline ends came to 5 bases. This CDR3 is CASSLVRNYGYTF. CDR3 nucleotide sequence: TGTGCCAGCAGTTTAGTAAGGAACTATGGCTACACCTTC.

This clonotype was counted only a few times. The chain links TRBV7-9 to TRBJ2-5; 9 nucleotides agree with TRBD2. CDR1 and CDR2 from the germline V gene are SEHNR and FQNEAQ (reference sequence). The junction had 7 bases not matched to a gene; V was cut back by 8 bases and J by 0 bases. The CDR3 loop spans 15 amino acids. Written as DNA, the CDR3 is TGTGCCAGCTGGGAGCGGGAGGACTACCAAGAGACCCAGTACTTC. Protein sequence: CASWEREDYQETQYF.

This clonotype was seen only once. The chain links TRBV12-3 or TRBV12-4 to TRBJ2-1, with D unresolved. The CDR3 totals 12 residues. Trimming pared 1 base from V and 12 bases from J, leaving 10 bases between. CDR3 bases: TGTGCCAGCAGTTTAGGGCCGCGCGTGCAGTTCTTC. This codes for CASSLGPRVQFF.

This chain connects TRBV28 to TRBJ2-1; 9 positions agree with TRBD1. CDR1 and CDR2 (germline): MDHEN, SYDVKM. The J segment lost 4 bases and the V segment lost 7 bases, leaving 8 bases of the junction unmatched. This CDR3 contains 15 residues. CDR3 DNA: TGTGCCAGCACCATGGGACAGGGTCTGTACAATGAGCAGTTCTTC. Translating gives CASTMGQGLYNEQFF.

This clonotype was observed many times. The chain joins TRBV20-1 to TRBJ1-5; a weak D match, TRBD1 (6 bases). Trimming removed 5 bases from V and 5 bases from J, with 22 bases in between. The V gene's germline CDR1 is DFQATT and CDR2 SNEGSKA (reference sequence). This CDR3 has 16 amino acids. The CDR3 loop reads CSARAQGRGLDQPQHF. The DNA of the CDR3 is TGCAGTGCTCGGGCTCAGGGCAGGGGCTTGGATCAGCCCCAGCATTTT.

Turning to this clonotype: It is unclear where the CDR3 begins or ends on the DNA, so no DNA is shown, and the CDR3 is as TCRdb lists it. The rearrangement uses TRBV7-3 and TRBJ2-5; TRBD2, the D gene given by the table, was not confirmed from the DNA. Per the germline V gene, CDR1 is SGHTA and CDR2 is FQGTGA. With termini counted, the CDR3 has 18 amino acids. The CDR3 reads CASSFYICSASGVETQYF.

The chain carries TRBV24-1 and TRBJ1-2, with 7 bases fitting TRBD1. The J segment lost 2 bases and the V segment lost 7 bases, leaving 6 bases of the junction unmatched. CDR3 length: 14 amino acids. The germline gives CDR1 KGHDR, CDR2 SFDVKD. This chain's CDR3 is CATRPRDRNYGYTF. The CDR3 nucleotides read TGTGCCACCAGGCCCCGGGACAGAAACTATGGCTACACCTTC.

This clonotype was counted a few times. One end of the junction does not line up with germline, which may come from a read error. The gene calls are TRBV11-2 and TRBJ2-7; perhaps D is TRBD1 or TRBD2 (5 bases each). This CDR3 region has 15 residues. Germline CDR1 reads SGHAT; CDR2 reads FQNNGV. In DNA form, the CDR3 reads TGTGCCGGCAGCCCAGACCTGGGACGGGCCTACGAGCAGTACTTC. Its protein is CAGSPDLGRAYEQYF.

This clonotype was counted between two and nine times. V is TRBV20-1 and J is TRBJ1-2, with D unclear. Germline V CDR1 and CDR2: DFQATT, SNEGSKA (reference sequence). V was trimmed by 2 bases and J by 4 bases, leaving 11 bases between them. The CDR3 has 13 residues. This chain's CDR3 is CSARPEGTYGYTF. For the CDR3, the DNA is TGCAGTGCTAGACCGGAGGGAACCTATGGCTACACCTTC.

This clonotype was recorded at least ten times. This chain connects TRBV28 to TRBJ2-7, with TRBD1 as a possible D gene (5 bases). The CDR3 covers 18 residues. Per the germline V gene, CDR1 is MDHEN and CDR2 is SYDVKM. V dropped 6 bases and J dropped 1 base, with 25 bases sitting between them. This CDR3 is CASSQPSYVPGFSYEQYF. The CDR3 nucleotides are TGTGCCAGCAGCCAGCCCTCATACGTTCCAGGGTTTTCCTACGAGCAGTACTTC.

Many counts were recorded for this clonotype. The rearrangement joins TRBV6-1 to TRBJ1-5, with D possibly matching TRBD1 (5 bases). The germline V and J ends were trimmed by 6 bases and 5 bases, with 14 bases remaining between them. Germline V gene lookup returns CDR1 MNHNS and CDR2 SASEGT. The CDR3 runs to 14 residues. In nucleotides, the CDR3 is TGTGCCAGCAGCTCCGGGACGATCGATCAGCCCCAGCATTTT. Encoded protein: CASSSGTIDQPQHF.

This clonotype was counted a few times. The genes are TRBV19 and TRBJ2-1; D is ambiguous. The V end was cut by 6 bases, the J end by 0 bases, with 15 bases between. The germline V gene has CDR1 LNHDA and CDR2 SQIVND (reference sequence). CDR3 size: 16 residues. CDR3 protein: CASSPNSDPSYNEQFF. In DNA form, the CDR3 reads TGTGCCAGTAGCCCCAACTCGGACCCCTCCTACAATGAGCAGTTCTTC.

In this sample, this clonotype turned up many times. The chain carries TRBV12-3 or TRBV12-4 and TRBJ1-1, with D possibly being TRBD1 (5 bases). The CDR3 loop spans 12 amino acids. V lost 6 bases and J 3 bases, leaving 8 bases between the germline ends. CDR3 region: CASSFRDTEAFF. The CDR3 nucleotides are TGTGCCAGCAGCTTCAGGGACACTGAAGCTTTCTTT.

This chain links TRBV25-1 with TRBJ2-5; D call uncertain. Trimming stripped 3 bases from V and 4 bases from J, with 21 bases between. The germline V gene has CDR1 MGHDK and CDR2 SYGVNS. There are 17 residues in the CDR3. CDR3: CASSDLPGFKWGETQYF. For the CDR3, the DNA is TGTGCCAGCAGTGATCTACCGGGCTTTAAGTGGGGAGAGACCCAGTACTTC. Full variable domain (remainder filled in from reference TRBV25-1 and TRBJ2-5): EADIYQTPRYLVIGTGKKITLECSQTMGHDKMYWYQQDPGMELHLIHYSYGVNSTEKGDLSSESTVSRIRTEHFPLTLESARPSHTSQYLCASSDLPGFKWGETQYFGPGTRLLVL.